There are many counts of the clone carrying this T cell receptor (beta chain). This entry belongs to a study of T-cell reconstitution after alpha-beta-depleted transplantation in children. Unique molecular identifiers were incorporated during preparation of the TCRbeta library. TCRdb re-called the PCR reads through MiXCR, storing one row per CDR3 protein. The sample comprises about 190,000 distinct CDR3 sequences, roughly 6.8% of which are singletons, and around 3% rests with the top ten. The TCR sequence derives from a human donor who donated a stem cell graft to a child with Wiskott-Aldrich syndrome. The sample consisted of PBMCs from the stem cell graft donor, taken from the stem cell graft.

CDR3 protein: CSATRGGRADFATDTQYF. The CDR3 DNA reads TGCAGTGCTACTCGTGGCGGGAGGGCTGATTTCGCCACAGATACGCAGTATTTT. The chain is built from TRBV20-1 and TRBJ2-3; 9 positions match TRBD2. The CDR3 consists of 18 residues. Germline V gives CDR1 DFQATT, CDR2 SNEGSKA (reference sequence). The junction had 16 bases not matched to a gene; V was cut back by 4 bases and J by 2 bases.